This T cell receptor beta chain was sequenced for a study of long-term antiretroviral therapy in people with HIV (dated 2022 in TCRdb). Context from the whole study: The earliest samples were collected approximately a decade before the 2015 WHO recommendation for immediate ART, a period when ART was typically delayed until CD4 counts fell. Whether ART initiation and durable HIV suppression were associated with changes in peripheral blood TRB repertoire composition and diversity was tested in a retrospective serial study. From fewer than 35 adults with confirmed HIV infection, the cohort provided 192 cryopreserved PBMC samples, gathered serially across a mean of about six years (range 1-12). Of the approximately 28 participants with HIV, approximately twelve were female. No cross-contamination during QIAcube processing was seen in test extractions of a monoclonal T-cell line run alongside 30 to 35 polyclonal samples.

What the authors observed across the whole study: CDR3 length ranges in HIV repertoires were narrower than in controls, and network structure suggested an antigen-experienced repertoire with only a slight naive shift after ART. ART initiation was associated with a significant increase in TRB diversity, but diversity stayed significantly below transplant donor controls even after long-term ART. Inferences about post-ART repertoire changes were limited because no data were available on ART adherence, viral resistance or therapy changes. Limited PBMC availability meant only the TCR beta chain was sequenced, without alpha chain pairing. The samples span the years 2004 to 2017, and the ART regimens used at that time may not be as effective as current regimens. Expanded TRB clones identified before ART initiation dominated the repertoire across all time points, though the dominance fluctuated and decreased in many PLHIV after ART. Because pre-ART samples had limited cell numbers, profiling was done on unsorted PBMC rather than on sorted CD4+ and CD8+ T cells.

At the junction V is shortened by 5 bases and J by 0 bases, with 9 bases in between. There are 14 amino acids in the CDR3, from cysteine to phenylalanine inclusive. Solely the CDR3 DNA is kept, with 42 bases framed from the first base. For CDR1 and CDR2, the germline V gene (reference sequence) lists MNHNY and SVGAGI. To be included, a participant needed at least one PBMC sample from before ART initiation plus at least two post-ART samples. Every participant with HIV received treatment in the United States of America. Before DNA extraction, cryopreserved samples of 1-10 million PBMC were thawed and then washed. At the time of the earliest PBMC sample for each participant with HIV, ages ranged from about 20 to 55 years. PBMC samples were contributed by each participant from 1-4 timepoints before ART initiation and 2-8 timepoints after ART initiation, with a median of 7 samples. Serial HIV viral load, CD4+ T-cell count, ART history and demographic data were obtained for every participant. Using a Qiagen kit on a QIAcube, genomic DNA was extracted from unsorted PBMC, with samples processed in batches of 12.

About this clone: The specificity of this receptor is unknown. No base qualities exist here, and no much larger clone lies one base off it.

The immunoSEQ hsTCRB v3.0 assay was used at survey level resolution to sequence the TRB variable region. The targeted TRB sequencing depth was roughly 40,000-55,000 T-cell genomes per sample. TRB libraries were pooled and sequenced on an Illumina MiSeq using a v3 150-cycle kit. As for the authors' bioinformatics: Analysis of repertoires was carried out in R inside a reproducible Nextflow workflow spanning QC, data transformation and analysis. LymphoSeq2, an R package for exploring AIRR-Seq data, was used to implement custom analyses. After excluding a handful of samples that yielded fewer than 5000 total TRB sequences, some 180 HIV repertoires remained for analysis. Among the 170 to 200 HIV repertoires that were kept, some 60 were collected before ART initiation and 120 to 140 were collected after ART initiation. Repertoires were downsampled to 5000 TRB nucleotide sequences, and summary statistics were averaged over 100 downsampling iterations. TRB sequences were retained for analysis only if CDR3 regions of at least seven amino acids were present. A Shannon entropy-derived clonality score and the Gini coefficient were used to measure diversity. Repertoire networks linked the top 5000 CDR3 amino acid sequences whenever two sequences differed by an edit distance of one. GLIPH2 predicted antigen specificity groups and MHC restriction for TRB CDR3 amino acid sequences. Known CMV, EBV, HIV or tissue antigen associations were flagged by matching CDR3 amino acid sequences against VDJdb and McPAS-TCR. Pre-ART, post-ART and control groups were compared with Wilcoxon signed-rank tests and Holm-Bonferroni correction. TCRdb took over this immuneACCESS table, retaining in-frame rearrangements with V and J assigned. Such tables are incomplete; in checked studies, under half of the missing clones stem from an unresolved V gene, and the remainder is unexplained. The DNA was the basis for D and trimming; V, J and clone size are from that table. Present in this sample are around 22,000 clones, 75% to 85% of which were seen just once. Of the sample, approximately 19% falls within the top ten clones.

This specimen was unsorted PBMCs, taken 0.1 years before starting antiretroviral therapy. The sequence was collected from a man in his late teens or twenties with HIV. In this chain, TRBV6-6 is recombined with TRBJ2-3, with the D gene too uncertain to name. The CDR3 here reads CASSVTLSTDTQYF. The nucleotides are TGTGCCAGCAGTGTAACCCTAAGCACAGATACGCAGTATTTT.